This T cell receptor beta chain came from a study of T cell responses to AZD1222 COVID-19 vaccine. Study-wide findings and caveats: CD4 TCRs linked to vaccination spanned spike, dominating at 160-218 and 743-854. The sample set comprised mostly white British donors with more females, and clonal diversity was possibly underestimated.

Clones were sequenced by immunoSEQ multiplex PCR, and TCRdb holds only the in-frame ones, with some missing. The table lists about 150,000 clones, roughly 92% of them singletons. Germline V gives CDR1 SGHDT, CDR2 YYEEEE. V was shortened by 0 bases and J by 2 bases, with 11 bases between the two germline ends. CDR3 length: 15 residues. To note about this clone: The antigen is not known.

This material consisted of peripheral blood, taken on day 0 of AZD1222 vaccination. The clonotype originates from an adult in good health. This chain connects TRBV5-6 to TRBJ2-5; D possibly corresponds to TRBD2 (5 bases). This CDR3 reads CASSLGVSAQETQYF. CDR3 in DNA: TGTGCCAGCAGCTTGGGGGTTAGCGCTCAAGAGACCCAGTACTTC.